This TCR beta chain came from a study of T cell responses to AZD1222 COVID-19 vaccine. Study-wide results and caveats: Spike-specific TCR depth and breadth grew after two AZD1222 doses.

Details on this clone: Its cognate antigen is unknown.

Profiling relied on immunoSEQ multiplex PCR, and the TCRdb table lists in-frame clones only, not all of them. Among approximately 150,000 clones listed, approximately 90% were seen once. Germline V gene data show CDR1 as DFQATT and CDR2 as SNEGSKA (reference sequence). Trimming shortened V by 3 bases and J by 10 bases, and 7 bases separated the two germline ends. The CDR3 has 10 amino acids. The sample here was peripheral blood, taken on day 0 of AZD1222 vaccination. The rearrangement joins TRBV20-1 to TRBJ2-1, with D unclear. The sequence came from an adult in good health. CDR3 in amino acids: CSASHGEQFF. The CDR3 bases are TGCAGTGCTAGCCACGGGGAGCAGTTCTTC.